Presented here are 10 T cell receptor beta chains from one specimen sequenced in a study of T-cell reconstitution after alpha-beta-depleted transplantation in children. Preparing the TCRbeta library involved the use of unique molecular identifiers. TCRdb independently ran MiXCR on the PCR reads; one entry per CDR3 protein. The sample shows 500,000 to 650,000 distinct CDR3 sequences, over 10% of them seen only once. The source material was PBMCs, mostly from graft donor cells, sampled 180 days after TCRalphabeta/CD19-depleted stem cell transplant. These receptors were collected from a female patient aged 2-9 years who had a stem cell transplant for aplastic anemia, so the T cells may come from the graft donor.

V is TRBV28 and J is TRBJ2-7; D gene unclear. The V gene lost 2 bases and the J gene lost 6 bases, with 8 bases spanning the gap. The length of the CDR3 is 12 residues. Per the germline V gene, CDR1 is MDHEN and CDR2 is SYDVKM. CDR3 nucleotides: TGTGCCAGCAGTTTACTGAATTCCGAGCAGTACGTC. This translates into CASSLLNSEQYV.

This clonotype was seen a few times. The chain employs TRBV12-3 or TRBV12-4 and TRBJ2-2; 8 bases align to TRBD1. The V and J ends lost 7 bases and 1 base, in that order; junction bases with no gene match: 8. The CDR3 contains 16 residues. Written as DNA, the CDR3 is TGTGCCAGCACTCTGACAGGGGCGGGGAACACCGGGGAGCTGTTTTTT. Translating gives CASTLTGAGNTGELFF.

The chain recombines TRBV20-1 with TRBJ2-1, with D maybe TRBD1 (7 bases). The CDR3 sequence is 15 residues long. Germline CDR1 DFQATT, CDR2 SNEGSKA (reference sequence). The V gene lost 6 bases and the J gene lost 3 bases, with 18 bases spanning the gap. CDR3 DNA: TGCAGTGCGAGACGCTACAGGGGAGGCTACAATGAGCAGTTCTTC. It translates to CSARRYRGGYNEQFF.

This clonotype was seen only a few times. The chain couples TRBV30 to TRBJ2-1; D is possibly TRBD1 (5 bases). V dropped 7 bases and J dropped 7 bases, with 8 bases sitting between them. This CDR3 spans 10 amino acids. Germline-derived CDR1 and CDR2 are GTSNPN and SVGIG (reference sequence). The CDR3 sequence: CALQENEQFF. For the CDR3, the DNA is TGTGCCTTACAGGAGAATGAGCAGTTCTTC.

This chain joins TRBV7-2 and TRBJ2-1, with a possible D match to TRBD2 (6 bases). The CDR3 has 13 amino acids. Germline V lookup: CDR1 SGHTA, CDR2 FQGNSA. Trimming removed 1 base from V and 10 bases from J, with 11 bases in between. CDR3 bases: TGTGCCAGCAGCTTAGTGCGGGGCACGGAGCAGTTCTTC. This gives the protein CASSLVRGTEQFF.

This clonotype was recorded many times. V and J are TRBV5-1 and TRBJ2-5; a possible D gene is TRBD2 (5 bases). Germline V gene data show CDR1 as SGHRS and CDR2 as YFSETQ. CDR3 length: 13 amino acids. The germline V and J ends were trimmed by 3 bases and 4 bases, with 10 bases remaining between them. Here the CDR3 reads CASSSGLAETQYF. The CDR3 nucleotides are TGCGCCAGCAGCTCTGGACTGGCAGAGACCCAGTACTTC. Combining the CDR3 with reference TRBV5-1 and TRBJ2-5 gives the whole variable domain KAGVTQTPRYLIKTRGQQVTLSCSPISGHRSVSWYQQTPGQGLQFLFEYFSETQRNKGNFPGRFSGRQFSNSRSEMNVSTLELGDSALYLCASSSGLAETQYFGPGTRLLVL.

In regard to this clonotype: The junction departs from the called germline gene at one end, perhaps through a read error. The chain carries TRBV7-4 and TRBJ2-7; perhaps TRBD2 as D (5 bases). The V gene's germline CDR1 is SGHVT and CDR2 SQSDAQ. CDR3 length: 17 amino acids. The CDR3 bases are TGTGCCACCAGCTTAAGTGGTGCCGTGAGCGTCGCGGGCGAGCAGTACTTC. It specifies CATSLSGAVSVAGEQYF.

This clonotype was observed a few times. The chain carries TRBV9 and TRBJ1-5, with 7 bases fitting TRBD1. V was pared by 3 bases and J by 6 bases, with 6 bases of the junction left unmatched. Germline assignment: CDR1 SGDLS and CDR2 YYNGEE. CDR3 size: 14 residues. CDR3 protein: CASSGQGEFQPQHF. The CDR3 DNA is TGTGCCAGCAGCGGGCAGGGGGAATTTCAGCCCCAGCATTTT.

The V gene is TRBV28, the J gene TRBJ1-3; TRBD1 is a possible D gene (5 bases). Trimming shortened V by 3 bases and J by 0 bases, and 30 bases separated the two germline ends. The germline gives CDR1 MDHEN, CDR2 SYDVKM. The CDR3 consists of 22 residues. CDR3: CASSFPLYRPRSPRPSGNTIYF. The CDR3 DNA reads TGTGCCAGCAGTTTCCCCCTCTACAGGCCTAGGTCACCGAGGCCCTCTGGAAACACCATATATTTT.

J is TRBJ2-1 and V is TRBV9, with TRBD2 identical over 7 bases. The V gene's germline CDR1 is SGDLS and CDR2 YYNGEE. Losses at the gene ends were 3 bases for V and 1 base for J; bases not matched to a gene: 4. The CDR3 is made up of 15 amino acids. DNA of the CDR3: TGTGCCAGCAGCGAGGGGAGGGGTTCCTACAATGAGCAGTTCTTC. Protein product: CASSEGRGSYNEQFF.